A single sample gave rise to the 19 T cell receptor beta chains below, sequenced in a study of blood T cell repertoires in COVID-19. Libraries were prepared by immunoSEQ multiplex PCR; TCRdb keeps only in-frame clonotypes and omits some of them. The sample shows over 600,000 clones, more than 80% of them seen only once. Source material: peripheral blood. These receptors originate from a woman under 30 with acute or convalescent COVID-19.

Of note for this clone: Other DNA variants within this sample encode the same CDR3. The chain joins TRBV30 to TRBJ1-1; no clear D. Germline CDR1 and CDR2: GTSNPN and SVGIG (reference sequence). The CDR3 extends over 14 amino acids. Trimming removed 0 bases at V and 1 base at J, with 9 bases between. Here the CDR3 reads CAWSVLGGNTEAFF. DNA of the CDR3: TGTGCCTGGAGTGTTTTAGGAGGGAACACTGAAGCTTTCTTT. The variable domain in full, with the rest retrieved from reference TRBV30 and TRBJ1-1, is SQTIHQWPATLVQPVGSPLSLECTVEGTSNPNLYWYRQAAGRGLQLLFYSVGIGQISSEVPQNLSASRPQDRQFILSSKKLLLSDSGFYLCAWSVLGGNTEAFFGQGTRLTVV.

V is TRBV4-3 and J is TRBJ1-2; unclear D gene. The V end lost 3 bases, the J end lost 1 base, and 12 bases lay between the germline ends. Germline-derived CDR1 and CDR2 are LGHNA and YSLEER. The CDR3 contains 15 residues. CDR3 loop: CASSHLILGNYGYTF. CDR3 sequence (DNA): TGCGCCAGCAGCCATTTAATTCTCGGTAACTATGGCTACACCTTC.

This sequence joins TRBV4-1 and TRBJ1-2, with TRBD1 as a possible D gene (5 bases). The length of the CDR3 is 13 residues. V gave up 0 bases and J gave up 5 bases, with 7 bases separating them. Germline V lookup: CDR1 MGHRA, CDR2 YSYEKL. The chain's CDR3 is CASSQDRGYGYTF. For the CDR3, the DNA is TGCGCCAGCAGCCAAGATAGGGGTTATGGCTACACCTTC.

The chain combines TRBV7-8 with TRBJ2-7, with 7 positions matching TRBD1. This CDR3 has 14 amino acids. The trim removed 4 bases at V and 4 bases at J, leaving 7 bases unmatched. Germline CDR1 reads SGHVS; CDR2 reads FQNEAQ. DNA of the CDR3: TGTGCCAGCAGCTGGTACAGGGGAGCGTACGAGCAGTACTTC. As protein: CASSWYRGAYEQYF.

This chain connects TRBV9 to TRBJ1-1; D is possibly TRBD1 (5 bases). Trimming took off 0 bases at V and 1 base at J, with 10 bases between the two ends. Germline V gene sequence: CDR1 SGDLS, CDR2 YYNGEE. The CDR3 length is 15 residues. The CDR3 region has the DNA TGTGCCAGCAGCGTAGATACAGGTAGGAACACTGAAGCTTTCTTT. Protein sequence: CASSVDTGRNTEAFF.

The chain is built from TRBV9 and TRBJ2-4, with D possibly being TRBD2 (5 bases). The CDR3 has 14 residues. The germline CDR1 and CDR2 sequences are SGDLS and YYNGEE. Trimming took off 0 bases at V and 9 bases at J, with 13 bases between the two ends. CDR3 in DNA: TGTGCCAGCAGCGTAGGAGGGCAGGATGGCATTCAGTACTTC. This gives the protein CASSVGGQDGIQYF.

This clone was detected only once. The chain recombines TRBV12-3 or TRBV12-4 with TRBJ2-2; possibly TRBD2 for D (5 bases). The CDR3 has 12 amino acids. V was cut by 6 bases and J by 4 bases, with 6 bases left in between. The chain's CDR3 is CASSSGTGELFF. CDR3 sequence (DNA): TGTGCCAGCAGCAGCGGCACCGGGGAGCTGTTTTTT.

This clone was counted once. The rearrangement uses TRBV6-6 and TRBJ1-5, with D maybe TRBD1 (6 bases). Germline CDR1 and CDR2: MNHNY and SVGAGI (reference sequence). The CDR3 spans 13 residues. V was cut by 6 bases and J by 5 bases, with 11 bases left in between. The CDR3 reads CASSLQGHQPQHF. Here the CDR3 DNA reads TGTGCCAGCAGCTTACAGGGTCATCAGCCCCAGCATTTT.

This chain uses TRBV18 with TRBJ1-1; D is unresolved. V lost 1 base to trimming and J lost 3 bases, with 6 bases between them. From germline, CDR1 is KGHSH and CDR2 LQKENI. The CDR3 loop spans 13 amino acids. CDR3 in DNA: TGTGCCAGCTCACCACAGCGGGACACTGAAGCTTTCTTT. Translation gives CASSPQRDTEAFF. The whole variable domain, remainder taken from reference TRBV18 and TRBJ1-1, is NAGVMQNPRHLVRRRGQEARLRCSPMKGHSHVYWYRQLPEEGLKFMVYLQKENIIDESGMPKERFSAEFPKEGPSILRIQQVVRGDSAAYFCASSPQRDTEAFFGQGTRLTVV.

This sequence joins TRBV3-1 (or the pseudogene TRBV3-2) and TRBJ2-2; D is unresolved. Per the germline V gene, CDR1 is LGHDT and CDR2 is YNNKEL (reference sequence). The CDR3 loop spans 17 amino acids. The V end lost 2 bases, the J end lost 3 bases, and 16 bases lay between the germline ends. The CDR3 loop is CASSQPSSSTDTGELFF. Here the CDR3 DNA reads TGTGCCAGCAGCCAACCCTCCTCCTCCACGGACACCGGGGAGCTGTTTTTT.

CDR3 nucleotides: TGCGCCAGCAGCCCAGGGTTCACCTATGGCTACACCTTC. This sequence encodes CASSPGFTYGYTF. The rearrangement uses TRBV4-1 and TRBJ1-2; weak D call: TRBD1 (5 bases). This CDR3 region has 13 residues. Germline V CDR1 and CDR2: MGHRA, YSYEKL. V was trimmed by 4 bases and J by 4 bases, leaving 10 bases between them.

The V gene is TRBV3-1 (or the pseudogene TRBV3-2), the J gene TRBJ1-4; D is undetermined. V lost 4 bases and J lost 4, with 7 bases in between. The CDR3 runs to 13 residues. Germline CDR1 and CDR2: LGHDT and YNNKEL (reference sequence). The CDR3 here is CASSPDFNEKLFF. The CDR3 coding sequence is TGTGCCAGCAGCCCCGACTTTAATGAAAAACTGTTTTTT.

The chain carries TRBV5-1 and TRBJ1-2, with a weak D call TRBD1 (5 bases). This CDR3 region has 11 residues. Germline V CDR1 and CDR2: SGHRS, YFSETQ. This CDR3 reads CASGGDYGYTF. CDR3 DNA: TGCGCTAGCGGGGGGGACTATGGCTACACCTTC.

The chain recombines TRBV27 with TRBJ2-7; D is unresolved. Germline CDR1 and CDR2: MNHEY and SMNVEV (reference sequence). Trimming took off 1 base at V and 0 bases at J, with 7 bases between the two ends. The length of the CDR3 is 14 residues. In DNA form, the CDR3 reads TGTGCCAGCAGTTTATTCAGTTACTCCTACGAGCAGTACTTC. Protein: CASSLFSYSYEQYF.

This clone was seen once. The gene calls are TRBV19 and TRBJ1-2, with 8 bases identical to TRBD1. The CDR3 is 14 residues long. CDR1 is LNHDA and CDR2 is SQIVND in the germline V gene (reference sequence). V gave up 7 bases and J gave up 7 bases; unmatched junction bases: 11. The CDR3 bases are TGTGCCAGTACTCCGCCGGACAGGGACCTTGGCTACACCTTC. Its translation is CASTPPDRDLGYTF.

V is TRBV19 and J is TRBJ1-4, with 10 nucleotides matching TRBD1. After removal of 6 bases from V and 0 bases from J, the junction contained 4 bases not matched to a gene. CDR1 is LNHDA, CDR2 SQIVND, per germline (reference sequence). The CDR3 is 16 residues long. CDR3 sequence reads: CASRWGQGTTNEKLFF. CDR3 nucleotide sequence: TGTGCCAGTAGGTGGGGACAGGGGACAACTAATGAAAAACTGTTTTTT.

The rearrangement joins TRBV4-3 to TRBJ2-1; TRBD2 matches 8 bases. V was pared by 4 bases and J by 1 base, with 3 bases of the junction left unmatched. The CDR3 runs to 15 residues. Germline loops: CDR1 LGHNA, CDR2 YSLEER. The CDR3 loop is CASSPAGESYNEQFF. The CDR3 bases are TGCGCCAGCAGCCCAGCGGGGGAATCCTACAATGAGCAGTTCTTC.

The gene calls are TRBV12-3 or TRBV12-4 and TRBJ2-7, with 8 bases identical to TRBD1. The CDR3 totals 13 residues. J lost 5 bases, V lost 3 bases, and 3 bases had no gene match. CDR3 in amino acids: CASSLDRAHEQYF. The CDR3 coding sequence is TGTGCCAGCAGTTTGGACAGGGCCCACGAGCAGTACTTC.

This clone was seen only once. The rearrangement joins TRBV9 to TRBJ1-3; D remains ambiguous. Trimming removed 0 bases at V and 0 bases at J, with 10 bases between. Germline CDR1 SGDLS, CDR2 YYNGEE. The CDR3 consists of 16 residues. The CDR3 region has the DNA TGTGCCAGCAGCGTAGGCGAGGGTGCCTCTGGAAACACCATATATTTT. Amino acids: CASSVGEGASGNTIYF.